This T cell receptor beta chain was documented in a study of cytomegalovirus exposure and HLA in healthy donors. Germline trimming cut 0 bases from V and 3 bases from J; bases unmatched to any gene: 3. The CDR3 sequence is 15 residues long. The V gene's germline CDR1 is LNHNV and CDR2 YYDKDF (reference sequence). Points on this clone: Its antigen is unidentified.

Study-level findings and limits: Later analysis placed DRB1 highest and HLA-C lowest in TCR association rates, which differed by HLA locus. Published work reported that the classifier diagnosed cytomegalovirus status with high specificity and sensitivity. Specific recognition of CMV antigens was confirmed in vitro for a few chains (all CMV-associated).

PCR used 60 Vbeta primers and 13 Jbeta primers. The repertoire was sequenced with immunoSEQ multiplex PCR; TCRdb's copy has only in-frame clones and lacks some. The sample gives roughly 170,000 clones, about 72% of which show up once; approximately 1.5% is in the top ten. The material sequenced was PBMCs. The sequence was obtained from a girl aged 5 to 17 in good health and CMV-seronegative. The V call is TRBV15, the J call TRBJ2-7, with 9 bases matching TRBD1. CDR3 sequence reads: CATSRDPGQGYEQYF. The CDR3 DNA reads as TGTGCCACCAGCAGAGACCCGGGACAGGGCTACGAGCAGTACTTC.